This passage covers 2 T cell receptor beta chains from one sample sequenced in a study of T cell changes during pregnancy in multiple sclerosis. Measured with immunoSEQ multiplex PCR; TCRdb has only the in-frame clones, and not every one. The sample carries approximately 38,000 clones, approximately 92% recorded once. The starting material was CD8+ T cells from peripheral blood mononuclear cells, obtained in the third trimester of pregnancy. The receptors stem from a female donor with multiple sclerosis, enrolled in a pregnancy study.

The chain has TRBV28 and TRBJ2-3, with 8 nucleotides matching TRBD2. V lost 5 bases and J lost 2; bases outside the gene matches: 6. Germline V gene data show CDR1 as MDHEN and CDR2 as SYDVKM. This CDR3 is built from 15 residues. This chain's CDR3 is CASSLASGLTDTQYF. Written as DNA, the CDR3 is TGTGCCAGCAGTCTGGCTAGCGGGCTCACAGATACGCAGTATTTT.

This clone was counted once. V gene TRBV14 combines with J gene TRBJ1-3; D is uncertain. Germline V gene data show CDR1 as SGHDN and CDR2 as FVKESK. The V end was cut by 3 bases, the J end by 5 bases, with 2 bases between. This CDR3 is 11 amino acids long. The CDR3 spells CASSHRNTIYF. The CDR3 DNA sequence: TGTGCCAGCAGCCACAGAAACACCATATATTTT.